The 10 T cell receptor beta chains listed next were all sequenced from one sample in a study of metastatic and nonmetastatic thyroid tumors. With MiXCR, TCRdb called clones anew from the PCR reads. The sample has tens of thousands of clones, more than 25% seen once. Thyroid surgery took place with no prior treatment in any patient. The specimen was blood. These receptors were taken from a male donor with papillary thyroid cancer or a benign thyroid nodule (not recorded which). Some clones in this sample may be carry-over from other donors' samples.

In this sample, this clone turned up many times. The chain has TRBV28 and TRBJ2-1; no firm D call. V lost 3 bases to trimming and J lost 9 bases, with 21 bases between them. Germline V CDR1 and CDR2: MDHEN, SYDVKM. This CDR3 is 16 amino acids long. Written as DNA, the CDR3 is TGTGCCAGCAGTTTTGTGGACCCATCCCTTATAGGTGAGCAGTTCTTC. Translating it yields CASSFVDPSLIGEQFF.

In its sample, this clone was seen many times. The chain carries TRBV11-3 and TRBJ2-6; 7 bases are a match to TRBD1. Trimming removed 5 bases from V and 0 bases from J; junction bases left unmatched: 1. The CDR3 loop spans 15 amino acids. Per the germline V gene, CDR1 is SGHNT and CDR2 is YENEEA. CDR3 protein: CASSQGDSGANVLTF. The CDR3 DNA reads as TGTGCCAGCAGCCAGGGGGACTCTGGGGCCAACGTCCTGACTTTC.

This sequence joins TRBV18 and TRBJ2-7; the D is unclear. Germline V gives CDR1 KGHSH, CDR2 LQKENI. The CDR3 length is 14 residues. The V end lost 3 bases, the J end lost 0 bases, and 9 bases lay between the germline ends. The CDR3 nucleotides read TGTGCCAGCTCACCGTTTGCTAGCTCCTACGAGCAGTACTTC. It translates to CASSPFASSYEQYF.

CDR3 sequence: CASSLNRENEQFF. CDR3 DNA: TGTGCCAGCAGCTTAAACAGGGAAAATGAGCAGTTCTTC. The gene calls are TRBV7-3 and TRBJ2-1; D is possibly TRBD1 (6 bases). The CDR3 loop spans 13 amino acids. Looked up from germline, CDR1 is SGHTA and CDR2 is FQGTGA. With 1 base removed from V and 7 bases from J, the gap between germline ends came to 8 bases.

This clone showed up just a few times. The chain employs TRBV5-8 and TRBJ1-1, with D hard to call. Germline-derived CDR1 and CDR2 are SGHTS and YDEGEE. Trimming cost V 6 bases and J 0 bases, with 12 bases left between them. The CDR3 runs 14 residues. CDR3 amino acids: CASTPRALNTEAFF. The CDR3 DNA follows: TGTGCCAGCACCCCCCGGGCCTTGAACACTGAAGCTTTCTTT.

This clone showed up many times. The rearrangement uses TRBV9 and TRBJ1-3, with D possibly matching TRBD1 (6 bases). In germline, CDR1 is SGDLS, CDR2 YYNGEE. Trimming pared 3 bases from V and 0 bases from J, leaving 13 bases between. The CDR3 runs to 16 residues. The CDR3, as DNA: TGTGCCAGCAGCGGGATTACAGGGAGCTCTGGAAACACCATATATTTT. This codes for CASSGITGSSGNTIYF.

This clone was detected only a few times. The J gene is TRBJ1-2, the V gene TRBV19; the match to TRBD1 covers 12 bases. The CDR3 runs to 14 residues. Trimming took 8 bases from V and 6 from J; bases not matched to a gene: 7. CDR1 LNHDA and CDR2 SQIVND come from the germline V gene (reference sequence). CDR3 protein: CASGDRGLENGYTF. DNA for the CDR3: TGTGCCAGTGGGGACAGGGGGCTCGAAAATGGCTACACCTTC. Combining the CDR3 with reference TRBV19 and TRBJ1-2 gives the whole variable domain DGGITQSPKYLFRKEGQNVTLSCEQNLNHDAMYWYRQDPGQGLRLIYYSQIVNDFQKGDIAEGYSVSREKKESFPLTVTSAQKNPTAFYLCASGDRGLENGYTFGSGTRLTVV.

The chain joins TRBV20-1 to TRBJ2-3, with D possibly called TRBD1 or TRBD2 (6 bases each). Germline V CDR1 and CDR2: DFQATT, SNEGSKA (reference sequence). Trimming removed 6 bases from V and 0 bases from J, with 13 bases in between. This CDR3 is built from 14 residues. CDR3 protein: CSALVGGSTDTQYF. In DNA, the CDR3 is TGCAGTGCCCTTGTGGGGGGCAGCACAGATACGCAGTATTTT.

The J gene is TRBJ1-6, the V gene TRBV5-1; D is ambiguous. V lost 0 bases to trimming and J lost 7 bases, with 11 bases between them. This CDR3 region has 15 residues. Germline values: CDR1 SGHRS, CDR2 YFSETQ. The CDR3 DNA sequence: TGCGCCAGCAGCTTGGGTGGGCCTCAGAATTCACCCCTCCACTTT. This sequence encodes CASSLGGPQNSPLHF.

The chain couples TRBV5-1 to TRBJ2-7; 8 bases are shared with TRBD1. V shed 4 bases, J shed 5 bases, and the junction held 5 bases outside the gene matches. Looked up from germline, CDR1 is SGHRS and CDR2 is YFSETQ. The CDR3 extends over 13 amino acids. This chain's CDR3 is CASSSTGGNEQYF. The CDR3 DNA is TGCGCCAGCAGCAGCACAGGGGGAAACGAGCAGTACTTC.